This T cell receptor (beta chain) comes out of a study of T cell changes during pregnancy in multiple sclerosis. Germline trimming cut 4 bases from V and 4 bases from J; bases unmatched to any gene: 10. Looked up from germline, CDR1 is LGHNT and CDR2 is FRNRAP. The CDR3 is 16 amino acids. Sequencing was performed with immunoSEQ multiplex PCR; in TCRdb, only in-frame clones are kept and a portion is missing. The profile shows some 51,000 clones, over 85% of them singletons. This TCR came from a female donor with multiple sclerosis, enrolled in a pregnancy study. V is TRBV12-5 and J is TRBJ1-5; 7 nucleotides line up with TRBD1. The material was CD4+ T cells from peripheral blood mononuclear cells, obtained in the first trimester of pregnancy. CDR3 bases: TGTGCTAGTGGTTCTATCAGACAGGGCGGGAATCAGCCCCAGCATTTT. It codes for CASGSIRQGGNQPQHF.